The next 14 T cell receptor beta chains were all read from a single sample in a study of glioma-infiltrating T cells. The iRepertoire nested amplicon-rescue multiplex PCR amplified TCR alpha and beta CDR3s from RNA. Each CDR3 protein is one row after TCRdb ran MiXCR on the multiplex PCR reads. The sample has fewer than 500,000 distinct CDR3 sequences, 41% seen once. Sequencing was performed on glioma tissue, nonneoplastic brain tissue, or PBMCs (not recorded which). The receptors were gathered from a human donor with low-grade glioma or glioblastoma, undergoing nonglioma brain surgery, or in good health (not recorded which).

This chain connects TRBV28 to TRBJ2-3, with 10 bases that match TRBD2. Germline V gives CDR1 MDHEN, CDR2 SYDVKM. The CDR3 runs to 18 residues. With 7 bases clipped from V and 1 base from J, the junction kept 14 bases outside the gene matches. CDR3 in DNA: TGTGCCAGCACCTGGATAGCGGGAGGTGTCTTGGGCACAGATACGCAGTATTTT. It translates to CASTWIAGGVLGTDTQYF.

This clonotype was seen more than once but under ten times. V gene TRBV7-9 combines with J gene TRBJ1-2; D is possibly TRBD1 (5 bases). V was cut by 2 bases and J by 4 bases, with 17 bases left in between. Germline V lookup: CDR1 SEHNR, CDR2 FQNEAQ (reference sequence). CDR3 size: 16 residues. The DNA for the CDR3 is TGTGCCAGCAGCTTAACGGGGACGCTTTTCCCCTATGGCTACACCTTC. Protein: CASSLTGTLFPYGYTF.

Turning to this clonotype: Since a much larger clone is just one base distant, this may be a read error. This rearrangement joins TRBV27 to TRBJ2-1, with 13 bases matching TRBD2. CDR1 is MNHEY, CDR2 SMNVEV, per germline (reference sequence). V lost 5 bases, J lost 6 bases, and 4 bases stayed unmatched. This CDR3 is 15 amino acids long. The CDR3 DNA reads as TGTGCCAGCAGTCCCGGGACTAGCGGGATCAATGAGCAGTTCTTC. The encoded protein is CASSPGTSGINEQFF.

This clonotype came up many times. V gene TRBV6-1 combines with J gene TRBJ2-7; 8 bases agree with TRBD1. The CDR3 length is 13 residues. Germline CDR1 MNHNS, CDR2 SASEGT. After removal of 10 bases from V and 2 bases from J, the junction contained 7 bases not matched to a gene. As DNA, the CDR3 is TGTGCCACAACACAGGGGGACACCTACGAGCAGTACTTC. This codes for CATTQGDTYEQYF.

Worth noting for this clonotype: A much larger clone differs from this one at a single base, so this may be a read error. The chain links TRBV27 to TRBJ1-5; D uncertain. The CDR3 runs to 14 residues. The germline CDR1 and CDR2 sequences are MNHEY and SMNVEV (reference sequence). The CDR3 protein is CARSLAGINQPQHF. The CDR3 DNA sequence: TGTGCCAGAAGTTTAGCGGGAATCAATCAGCCCCAGCATTTT.

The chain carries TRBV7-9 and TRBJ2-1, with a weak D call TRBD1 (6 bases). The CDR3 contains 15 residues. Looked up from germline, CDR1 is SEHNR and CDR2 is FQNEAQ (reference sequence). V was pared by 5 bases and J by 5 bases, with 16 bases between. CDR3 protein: CASSPGWGQDNEQFF. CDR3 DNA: TGTGCCAGCAGCCCCGGGTGGGGGCAGGACAATGAGCAGTTCTTC.

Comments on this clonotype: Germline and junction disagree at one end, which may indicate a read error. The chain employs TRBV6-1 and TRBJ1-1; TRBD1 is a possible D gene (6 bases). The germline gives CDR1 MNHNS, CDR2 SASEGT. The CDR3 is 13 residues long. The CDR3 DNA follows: TGTGCCAGCAGTCGGACAGCGAACAATGAAGCTTTCTTT. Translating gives CASSRTANNEAFF.

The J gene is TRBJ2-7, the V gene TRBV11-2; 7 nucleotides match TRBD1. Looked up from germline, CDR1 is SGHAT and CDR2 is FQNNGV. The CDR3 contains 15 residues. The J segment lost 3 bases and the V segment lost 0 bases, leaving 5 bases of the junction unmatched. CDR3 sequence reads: CASSLDGDRYYEQYF. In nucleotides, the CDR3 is TGTGCCAGCAGCTTAGACGGGGACAGATACTACGAGCAGTACTTC. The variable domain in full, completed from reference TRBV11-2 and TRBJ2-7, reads EAGVAQSPRYKIIEKRQSVAFWCNPISGHATLYWYQQILGQGPKLLIQFQNNGVVDDSQLPKDRFSAERLKGVDSTLKIQPAKLEDSAVYLCASSLDGDRYYEQYFGPGTRLTVT.

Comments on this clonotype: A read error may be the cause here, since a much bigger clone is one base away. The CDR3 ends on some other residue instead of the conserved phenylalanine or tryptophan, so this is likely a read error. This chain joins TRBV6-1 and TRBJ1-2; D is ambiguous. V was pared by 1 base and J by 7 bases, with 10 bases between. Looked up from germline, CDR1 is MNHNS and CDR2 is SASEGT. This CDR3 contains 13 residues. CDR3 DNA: TGTGCCAGCAGTGAAGGTCCAGGCCTTGGCTACACCTCC. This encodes CASSEGPGLGYTS.

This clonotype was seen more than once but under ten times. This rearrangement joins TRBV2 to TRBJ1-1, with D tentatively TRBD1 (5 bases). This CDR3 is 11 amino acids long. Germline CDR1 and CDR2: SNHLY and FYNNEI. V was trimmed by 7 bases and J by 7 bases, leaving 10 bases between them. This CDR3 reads CASKLDSEAFF. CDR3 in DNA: TGTGCCAGCAAACTCGACAGTGAAGCTTTCTTT.

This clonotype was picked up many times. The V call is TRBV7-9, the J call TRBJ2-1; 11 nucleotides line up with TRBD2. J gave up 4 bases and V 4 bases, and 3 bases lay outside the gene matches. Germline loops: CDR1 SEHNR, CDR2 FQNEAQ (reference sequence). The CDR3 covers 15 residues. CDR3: CASSSRLAGYNEQFF. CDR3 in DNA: TGTGCCAGCAGCTCCCGACTAGCGGGGTACAATGAGCAGTTCTTC. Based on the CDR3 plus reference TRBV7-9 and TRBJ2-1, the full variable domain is DTGVSQNPRHKITKRGQNVTFRCDPISEHNRLYWYRQTLGQGPEFLTYFQNEAQLEKSRLLSDRFSAERPKGSFSTLEIQRTEQGDSAMYLCASSSRLAGYNEQFFGPGTRLTVL.

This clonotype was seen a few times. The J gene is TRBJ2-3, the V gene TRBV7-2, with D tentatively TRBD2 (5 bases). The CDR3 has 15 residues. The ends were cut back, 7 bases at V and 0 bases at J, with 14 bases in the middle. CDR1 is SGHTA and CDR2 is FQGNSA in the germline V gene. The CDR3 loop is CASTVRLSSTDTQYF. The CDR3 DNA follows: TGTGCCAGCACCGTAAGACTATCCAGCACAGATACGCAGTATTTT.

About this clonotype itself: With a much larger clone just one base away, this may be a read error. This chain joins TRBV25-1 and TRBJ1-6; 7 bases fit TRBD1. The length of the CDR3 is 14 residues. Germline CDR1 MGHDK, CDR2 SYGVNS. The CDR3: CASSQGGLVSPPHF. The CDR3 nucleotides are TGTGCCAGCAGTCAAGGGGGCTTGGTTTCACCCCCCCACTTT.

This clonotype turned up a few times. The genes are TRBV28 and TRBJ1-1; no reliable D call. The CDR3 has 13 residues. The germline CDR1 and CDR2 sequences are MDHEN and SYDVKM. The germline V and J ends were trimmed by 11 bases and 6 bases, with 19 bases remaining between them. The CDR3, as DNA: TGTGCCGCGAACTATAGGGTTGGGGCTGAAGCTTTCTTT. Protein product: CAANYRVGAEAFF.